The sequence of this TCR beta chain was determined in a study of blood T cell repertoires in COVID-19. Study at large: Researchers got acute and convalescent COVID-19 samples from the United States, Italy and Spain. Nucleic acid was either cDNA or gDNA, and it came from T cells, B-cell-depleted T cells, or PBMCs.

Trimming stripped 6 bases from V and 0 bases from J, with 11 bases between. The CDR3 has 13 amino acids. Germline V gene sequence: CDR1 GTSNPN, CDR2 SVGIG (reference sequence). Per the study methods: Amplification of reference gene primers was used by the study to estimate nucleated cell counts. Sequencing used immunoSEQ multiplex PCR; TCRdb keeps in-frame clones, though not all of them. For V, J and clone size, that table is used; D and trimming come from the DNA. The sample has about 59,000 clones, 65% to 80% seen once. The chain carries TRBV30 and TRBJ1-1; D not resolved. The clonotype comes from a human donor in a cohort sampled during active COVID-19. Sequenced input: peripheral blood. The CDR3 nucleotides read TGTGCCTGCCAAAGAGAGCTGAACACTGAAGCTTTCTTT. Residues: CACQRELNTEAFF.